One sample yielded the 20 T cell receptor beta chains listed below, sequenced in a study of blood T cell repertoires in COVID-19. Assay: immunoSEQ multiplex PCR; the TCRdb copy retains only in-frame clones and omits some. There are 50,000 or so clones in the sample; more than 80% occur only once, and around 6% lies in the top ten. Material for sequencing was peripheral blood. The receptors derive from a man between 65 and 85 years old with active COVID-19.

This chain links TRBV12-3 or TRBV12-4 with TRBJ2-5, with a weak D call TRBD2 (6 bases). V was clipped by 3 bases and J by 5 bases, with 10 bases between them. CDR3 length: 13 amino acids. The CDR3 reads CASSLEGRETQYF. In nucleotides, the CDR3 is TGTGCCAGCAGTTTGGAGGGCCGGGAGACCCAGTACTTC.

The rearrangement links TRBV5-1 to TRBJ1-2, with D perhaps TRBD1 (6 bases). Germline lookup yields CDR1 SGHRS and CDR2 YFSETQ. Trimming took off 3 bases at V and 6 bases at J, with 12 bases between the two ends. The CDR3 has 13 amino acids. The CDR3 DNA is TGCGCCAGCAGCTACCCAGGGGTCGATGGCTACACCTTC. It codes for CASSYPGVDGYTF. Combining the CDR3 with reference TRBV5-1 and TRBJ1-2 gives the whole variable domain KAGVTQTPRYLIKTRGQQVTLSCSPISGHRSVSWYQQTPGQGLQFLFEYFSETQRNKGNFPGRFSGRQFSNSRSEMNVSTLELGDSALYLCASSYPGVDGYTFGSGTRLTVV.

The chain is built from TRBV4-1 and TRBJ2-5, with 7 bases lining up with TRBD2. Trimming cost V 4 bases and J 4 bases; bases outside gene matches: 3. CDR3 length: 13 residues. Germline V CDR1 and CDR2: MGHRA, YSYEKL. The DNA for the CDR3 is TGCGCCAGCAGCCGGGGCGGGAGAGAGACCCAGTACTTC. It translates to CASSRGGRETQYF.

The chain carries TRBV28 and TRBJ2-5; D perhaps matches TRBD2 (6 bases). The germline CDR1 and CDR2 sequences are MDHEN and SYDVKM. The CDR3 runs to 15 residues. Trimming shortened V by 1 base and J by 5 bases, and 14 bases separated the two germline ends. The CDR3 loop is CASSLSGTVLETQYF. The CDR3 bases are TGTGCCAGCAGTTTATCCGGGACTGTCCTTGAGACCCAGTACTTC.

A note on this clone: At the DNA level, this CDR3 is encoded by other sequences in the same sample as well. The chain links TRBV9 to TRBJ2-7; 7 nucleotides agree with TRBD1. Trimming cost V 5 bases and J 2 bases; bases outside gene matches: 7. CDR1 and CDR2 from the germline V gene are SGDLS and YYNGEE. This CDR3 has 14 residues. Here the CDR3 reads CASSSGQGAYEQYF. For the CDR3, the DNA is TGTGCCAGCAGTTCGGGGCAGGGGGCCTACGAGCAGTACTTC.

The chain links TRBV3-1 (or the pseudogene TRBV3-2) to TRBJ2-5; maybe TRBD1 (6 bases). The germline gives CDR1 LGHDT, CDR2 YNNKEL (reference sequence). The CDR3 has 15 amino acids. V was shortened by 1 base and J by 5 bases, with 14 bases between the two germline ends. The CDR3 bases are TGTGCCAGCAGCCAAGCGGGACATGTAGGGGAGACCCAGTACTTC. Its translation is CASSQAGHVGETQYF.

The V and J genes are TRBV9 and TRBJ2-7; perhaps TRBD1 as D (6 bases). V was shortened by 5 bases and J by 6 bases, with 15 bases between the two germline ends. Per the germline V gene, CDR1 is SGDLS and CDR2 is YYNGEE. This CDR3 comprises 13 residues. CDR3 protein: CASSLGTLGEQYF. CDR3 sequence (DNA): TGTGCCAGCAGTCTTGGGACATTGGGCGAGCAGTACTTC.

The chain employs TRBV7-9 and TRBJ2-7; the D gene is possibly TRBD1 (6 bases). This CDR3 is built from 15 residues. Germline values: CDR1 SEHNR, CDR2 FQNEAQ (reference sequence). Trimming stripped 0 bases from V and 7 bases from J, with 16 bases between. DNA for the CDR3: TGTGCCAGCAGCTTAGCTGGGACACCGACGCGAGAGCAGTACTTC. Protein sequence: CASSLAGTPTREQYF.

This clone occurred a few times. The rearrangement joins TRBV11-2 to TRBJ1-1; D is perhaps TRBD1 (5 bases). CDR1 and CDR2 from the germline V gene are SGHAT and FQNNGV. V shed 2 bases and J shed 7 bases, with 11 bases lying between them. The CDR3 has 13 amino acids. CDR3: CASSLSGSYEAFF. CDR3 coding DNA: TGTGCCAGCAGCTTATCAGGGTCTTATGAAGCTTTCTTT.

The J gene is TRBJ2-5, the V gene TRBV11-2; D may be TRBD1 (5 bases). The ends were cut back, 3 bases at V and 4 bases at J, with 12 bases in the middle. This CDR3 comprises 14 residues. The germline V gene has CDR1 SGHAT and CDR2 FQNNGV. Written as DNA, the CDR3 is TGTGCCAGCAGCTTCGTCACAGGAAGAGAGACCCAGTACTTC. This codes for CASSFVTGRETQYF.

This chain joins TRBV28 and TRBJ1-4, with 9 bases matching TRBD1. V lost 5 bases and J lost 7; bases outside the gene matches: 8. The germline CDR1 and CDR2 sequences are MDHEN and SYDVKM. CDR3 size: 15 residues. Here the CDR3 DNA reads TGTGCCAGCAGTAAACAGGGGGCAAGGGGTGAAAAACTGTTTTTT. Amino acid sequence: CASSKQGARGEKLFF.

The chain employs TRBV9 and TRBJ2-7; a possible D gene is TRBD2 (6 bases). The V end lost 0 bases, the J end lost 7 bases, and 11 bases lay between the germline ends. The CDR3 has 13 residues. Germline V gene lookup returns CDR1 SGDLS and CDR2 YYNGEE. The CDR3 bases are TGTGCCAGCAGCGTAGGGGCCGCGGGGGAGCAGTACTTC. Protein: CASSVGAAGEQYF.

The rearrangement links TRBV7-2 to TRBJ2-4; 15 bases are shared with TRBD2. Germline lookup yields CDR1 SGHTA and CDR2 FQGNSA. V trimming: 4 bases; J trimming: 13 bases; junction bases outside the gene matches: 5. CDR3 size: 14 residues. The CDR3 protein is CASSSWTSGGEQYF. CDR3 nucleotides: TGTGCCAGCAGCTCCTGGACTAGCGGGGGGGAACAGTACTTC.

This chain uses TRBV5-5 with TRBJ1-5; possibly TRBD1 for D (5 bases). The ends were cut back, 0 bases at V and 8 bases at J, with 12 bases in the middle. This CDR3 comprises 14 residues. The germline V gene has CDR1 SGHKS and CDR2 YYEKEE (reference sequence). This CDR3 is CASSLAGVGKPQHF. The CDR3 coding sequence is TGTGCCAGCAGCTTGGCGGGGGTGGGCAAGCCCCAGCATTTT.

The chain uses TRBV19 and TRBJ1-4; 7 nucleotides line up with TRBD1. J was trimmed by 2 bases and V by 7 bases; bases with no gene match: 7. The CDR3 covers 15 residues. The germline CDR1 and CDR2 sequences are LNHDA and SQIVND (reference sequence). CDR3 residues: CASTETGLTNEKLFF. In DNA form, the CDR3 reads TGTGCCAGTACTGAGACAGGGCTCACTAATGAAAAACTGTTTTTT.

The chain employs TRBV4-1 and TRBJ1-6, with D perhaps TRBD1 (6 bases). V gave up 4 bases and J gave up 10 bases, with 20 bases separating them. CDR3 length: 16 amino acids. CDR1 is MGHRA, CDR2 YSYEKL, per germline. The CDR3 coding sequence is TGCGCCAGCAGCCCAGTCCTGGGGGGGGCAGAGTCACCCCTCCACTTT. The encoded protein is CASSPVLGGAESPLHF.

The chain recombines TRBV3-1 (or the pseudogene TRBV3-2) with TRBJ1-4, with TRBD1 identical over 7 bases. Germline lookup yields CDR1 LGHDT and CDR2 YNNKEL (reference sequence). This CDR3 region has 16 residues. V lost 1 base, J lost 4 bases, and 6 bases stayed unmatched. The CDR3 is CASSQGTTGINEKLFF. CDR3 nucleotide sequence: TGTGCCAGCAGCCAAGGAACGACAGGGATTAATGAAAAACTGTTTTTT.

In its sample, this clone was seen a few times. This chain's CDR3 is CSATDRDNYGYTF. DNA of the CDR3: TGCAGTGCTACTGACAGGGATAACTATGGCTACACCTTC. The V gene is TRBV20-1, the J gene TRBJ1-2, with 7 bases that match TRBD1. Germline CDR1 is DFQATT and CDR2 is SNEGSKA (reference sequence). J was trimmed by 1 base and V by 4 bases; bases with no gene match: 3. The CDR3 is made up of 13 amino acids.

The genes are TRBV20-1 and TRBJ2-7, with TRBD1 matching 7 bases. Germline lookup yields CDR1 DFQATT and CDR2 SNEGSKA (reference sequence). The CDR3 consists of 11 residues. With 7 bases clipped from V and 5 bases from J, the junction kept 5 bases outside the gene matches. DNA for the CDR3: TGCAGTGTCACCGACAGGGACGAGCAGTACTTC. Encoded protein: CSVTDRDEQYF.

The rearrangement links TRBV9 to TRBJ2-3; 7 bases map to TRBD2. V shed 0 bases and J 1 base; nucleotides not matched to a gene: 2. CDR1 SGDLS and CDR2 YYNGEE come from the germline V gene. This CDR3 has 15 residues. This CDR3 reads CASSVVAGGTDTQYF. DNA for the CDR3: TGTGCCAGCAGCGTAGTGGCGGGGGGCACAGATACGCAGTATTTT.